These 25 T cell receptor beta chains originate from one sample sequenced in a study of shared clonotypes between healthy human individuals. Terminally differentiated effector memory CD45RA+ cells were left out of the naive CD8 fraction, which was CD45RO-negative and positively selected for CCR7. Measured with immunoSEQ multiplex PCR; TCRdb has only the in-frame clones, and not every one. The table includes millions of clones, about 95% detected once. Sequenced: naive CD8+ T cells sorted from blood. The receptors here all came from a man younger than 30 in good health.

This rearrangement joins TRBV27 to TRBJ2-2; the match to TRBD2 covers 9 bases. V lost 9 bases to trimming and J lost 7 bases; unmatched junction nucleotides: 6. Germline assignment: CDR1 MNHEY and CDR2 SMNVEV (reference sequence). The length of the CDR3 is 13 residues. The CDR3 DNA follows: TGTGCCAGTCAGCTTAGCGGGGGCGGGGAGCTGTTTTTT. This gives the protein CASQLSGGGELFF.

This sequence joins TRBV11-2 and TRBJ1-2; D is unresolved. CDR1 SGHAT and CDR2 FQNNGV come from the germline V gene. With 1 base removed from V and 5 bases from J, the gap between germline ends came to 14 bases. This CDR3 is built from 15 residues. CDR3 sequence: CASSLGVFSPYGYTF. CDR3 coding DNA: TGTGCCAGCAGCTTAGGGGTCTTCTCCCCATATGGCTACACCTTC.

This CDR3 reads CASRPGQGASTDTQYF. As DNA, the CDR3 is TGTGCCAGCAGACCGGGACAGGGGGCAAGCACAGATACGCAGTATTTT. The rearrangement uses TRBV5-8 and TRBJ2-3, with 12 bases identical to TRBD1. Germline V gene sequence: CDR1 SGHTS, CDR2 YDEGEE. The V gene end was trimmed by 5 bases and the J gene end by 0 bases; junction bases not matched to a gene: 4. This CDR3 spans 16 amino acids.

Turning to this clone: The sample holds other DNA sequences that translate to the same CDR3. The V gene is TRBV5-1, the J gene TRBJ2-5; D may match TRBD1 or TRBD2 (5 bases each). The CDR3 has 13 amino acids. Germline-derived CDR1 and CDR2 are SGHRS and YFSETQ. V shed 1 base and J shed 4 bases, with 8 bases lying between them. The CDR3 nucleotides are TGCGCCAGCAGCTTGACGAGGGGAGAGACCCAGTACTTC. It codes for CASSLTRGETQYF.

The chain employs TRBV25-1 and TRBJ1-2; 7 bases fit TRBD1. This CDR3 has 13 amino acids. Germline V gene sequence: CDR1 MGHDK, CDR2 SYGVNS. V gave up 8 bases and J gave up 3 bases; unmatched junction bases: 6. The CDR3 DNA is TGTGCCAGCCAAACAGGGGAGTACTATGGCTACACCTTC. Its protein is CASQTGEYYGYTF.

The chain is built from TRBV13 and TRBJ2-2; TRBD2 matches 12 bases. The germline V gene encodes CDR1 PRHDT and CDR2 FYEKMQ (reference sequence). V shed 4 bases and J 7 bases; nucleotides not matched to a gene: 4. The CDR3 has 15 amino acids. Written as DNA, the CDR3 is TGTGCCAGCAGCTCCGGGACTAGCGGGTTCGGGGAGCTGTTTTTT. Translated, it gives CASSSGTSGFGELFF.

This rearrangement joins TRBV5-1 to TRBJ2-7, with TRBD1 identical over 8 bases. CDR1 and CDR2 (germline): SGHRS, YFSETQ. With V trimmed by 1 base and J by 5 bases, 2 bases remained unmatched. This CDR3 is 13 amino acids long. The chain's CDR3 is CASSLYRGDEQYF. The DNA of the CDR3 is TGCGCCAGCAGCTTGTACAGGGGGGACGAGCAGTACTTC.

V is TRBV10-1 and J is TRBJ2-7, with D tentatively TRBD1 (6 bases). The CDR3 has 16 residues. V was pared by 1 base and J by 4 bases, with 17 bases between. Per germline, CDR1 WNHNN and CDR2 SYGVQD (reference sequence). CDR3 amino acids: CASSEFSGGDDYEQYF. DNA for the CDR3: TGCGCCAGCAGTGAGTTCAGTGGGGGCGACGATTACGAGCAGTACTTC.

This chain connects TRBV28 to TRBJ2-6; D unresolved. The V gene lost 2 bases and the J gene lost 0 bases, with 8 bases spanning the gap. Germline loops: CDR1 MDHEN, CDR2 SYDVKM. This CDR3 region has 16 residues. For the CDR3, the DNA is TGTGCCAGCAGTTTAGTTTTGGCCTCTGGGGCCAACGTCCTGACTTTC. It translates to CASSLVLASGANVLTF.

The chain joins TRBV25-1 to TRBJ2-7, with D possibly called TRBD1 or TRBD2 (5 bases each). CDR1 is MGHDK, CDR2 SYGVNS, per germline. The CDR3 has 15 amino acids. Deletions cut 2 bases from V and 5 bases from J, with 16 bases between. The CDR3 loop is CASSEGSGGTDEQYF. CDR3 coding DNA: TGTGCCAGCAGTGAAGGCTCTGGGGGAACGGACGAGCAGTACTTC.

CDR3 coding DNA: TGTGCCAGCAGCCCCACCGGACGTCCCGGGGCTTTCTTT. Translating it yields CASSPTGRPGAFF. The rearrangement joins TRBV6-6 to TRBJ1-1; D gene ambiguous. Germline CDR1 reads MNHNY; CDR2 reads SVGAGI (reference sequence). The CDR3 extends over 13 amino acids. The V end was cut by 6 bases, the J end by 11 bases, with 19 bases between.

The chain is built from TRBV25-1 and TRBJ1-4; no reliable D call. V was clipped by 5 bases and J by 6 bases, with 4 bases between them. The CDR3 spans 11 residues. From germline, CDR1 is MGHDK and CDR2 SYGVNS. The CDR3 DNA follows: TGTGCCAGCAGTTCGGATGAAAAACTGTTTTTT. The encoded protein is CASSSDEKLFF.

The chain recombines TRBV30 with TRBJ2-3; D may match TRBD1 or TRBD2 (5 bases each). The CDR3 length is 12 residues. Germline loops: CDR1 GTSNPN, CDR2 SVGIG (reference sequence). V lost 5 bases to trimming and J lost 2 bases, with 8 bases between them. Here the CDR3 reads CAWGDLTDTQYF. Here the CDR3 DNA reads TGTGCCTGGGGGGACCTCACAGATACGCAGTATTTT.

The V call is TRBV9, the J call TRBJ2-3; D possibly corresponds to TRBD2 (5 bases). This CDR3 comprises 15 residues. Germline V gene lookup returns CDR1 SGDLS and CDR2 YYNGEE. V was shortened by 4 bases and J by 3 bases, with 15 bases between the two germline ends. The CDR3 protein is CASSPFERATDTQYF. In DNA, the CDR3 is TGTGCCAGCAGCCCTTTTGAGAGGGCAACAGATACGCAGTATTTT. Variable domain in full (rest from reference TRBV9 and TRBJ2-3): DSGVTQTPKHLITATGQRVTLRCSPRSGDLSVYWYQQSLDQGLQFLIQYYNGEERAKGNILERFSAQQFPDLHSELNLSSLELGDSALYFCASSPFERATDTQYFGPGTRLTVL.

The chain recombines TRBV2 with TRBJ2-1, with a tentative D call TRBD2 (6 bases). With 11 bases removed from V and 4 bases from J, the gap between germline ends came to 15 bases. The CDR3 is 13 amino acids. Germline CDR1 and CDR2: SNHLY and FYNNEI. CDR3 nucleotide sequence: TGTGCCCACCGGGACTCAGTATACAATGAGCAGTTCTTC. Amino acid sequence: CAHRDSVYNEQFF.

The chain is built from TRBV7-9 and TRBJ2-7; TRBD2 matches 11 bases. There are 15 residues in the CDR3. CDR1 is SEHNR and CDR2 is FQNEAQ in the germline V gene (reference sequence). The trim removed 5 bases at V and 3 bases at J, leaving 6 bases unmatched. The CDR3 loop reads CASSQTSGTYYEQYF. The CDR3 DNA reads TGTGCCAGCAGCCAGACTAGCGGGACCTACTACGAGCAGTACTTC.

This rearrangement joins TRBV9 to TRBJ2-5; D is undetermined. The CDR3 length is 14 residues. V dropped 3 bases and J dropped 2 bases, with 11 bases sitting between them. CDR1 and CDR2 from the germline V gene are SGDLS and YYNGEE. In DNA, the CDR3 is TGTGCCAGCAGCGCCCGTGCGAGACAAGAGACCCAGTACTTC. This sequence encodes CASSARARQETQYF.

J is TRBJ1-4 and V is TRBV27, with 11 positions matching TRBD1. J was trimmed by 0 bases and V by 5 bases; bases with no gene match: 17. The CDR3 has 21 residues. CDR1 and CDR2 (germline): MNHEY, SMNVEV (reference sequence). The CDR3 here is CASSRTGGGPPHHATNEKLFF. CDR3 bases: TGTGCCAGCAGTCGGACAGGGGGCGGACCACCCCATCATGCAACTAATGAAAAACTGTTTTTT.

CDR3: CASSITGDVETQYF. The DNA of the CDR3 is TGTGCCAGCAGCATCACAGGGGACGTGGAGACCCAGTACTTC. The rearrangement links TRBV28 to TRBJ2-5; 7 bases agree with TRBD1. Germline CDR1 and CDR2: MDHEN and SYDVKM. V gave up 6 bases and J gave up 5 bases; unmatched junction bases: 9. This CDR3 has 14 residues.

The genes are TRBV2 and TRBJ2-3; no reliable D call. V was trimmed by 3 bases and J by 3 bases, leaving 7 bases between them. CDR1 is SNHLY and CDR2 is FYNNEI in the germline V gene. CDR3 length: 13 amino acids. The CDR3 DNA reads TGTGCCAGCAGTGACATACAGACAGATACGCAGTATTTT. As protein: CASSDIQTDTQYF.

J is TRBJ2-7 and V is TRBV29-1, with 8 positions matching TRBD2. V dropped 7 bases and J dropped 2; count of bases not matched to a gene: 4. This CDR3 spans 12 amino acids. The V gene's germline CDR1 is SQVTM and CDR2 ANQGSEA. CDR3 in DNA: TGCAGCGCTAGCGGGCACACCTACGAGCAGTACTTC. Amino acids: CSASGHTYEQYF.

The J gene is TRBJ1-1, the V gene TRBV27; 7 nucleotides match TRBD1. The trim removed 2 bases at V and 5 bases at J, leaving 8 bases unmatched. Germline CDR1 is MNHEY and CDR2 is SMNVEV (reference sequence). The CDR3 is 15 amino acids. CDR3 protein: CASSLGARGRTEAFF. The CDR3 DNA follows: TGTGCCAGCAGTTTAGGTGCCAGGGGGAGAACTGAAGCTTTCTTT.

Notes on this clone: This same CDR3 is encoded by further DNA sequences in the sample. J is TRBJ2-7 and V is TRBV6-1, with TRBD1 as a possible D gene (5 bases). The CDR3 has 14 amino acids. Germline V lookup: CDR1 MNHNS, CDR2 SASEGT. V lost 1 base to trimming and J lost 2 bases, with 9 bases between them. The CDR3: CASSEGGAPYEQYF. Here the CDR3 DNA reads TGTGCCAGCAGTGAAGGTGGGGCCCCCTACGAGCAGTACTTC.

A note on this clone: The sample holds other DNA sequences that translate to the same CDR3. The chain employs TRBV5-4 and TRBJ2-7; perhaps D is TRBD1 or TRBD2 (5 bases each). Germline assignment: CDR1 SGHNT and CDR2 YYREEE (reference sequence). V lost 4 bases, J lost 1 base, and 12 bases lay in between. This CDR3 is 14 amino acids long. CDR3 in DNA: TGTGCCAGCAGCCCCGGGACCGCTTCCTACGAGCAGTACTTC. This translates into CASSPGTASYEQYF.

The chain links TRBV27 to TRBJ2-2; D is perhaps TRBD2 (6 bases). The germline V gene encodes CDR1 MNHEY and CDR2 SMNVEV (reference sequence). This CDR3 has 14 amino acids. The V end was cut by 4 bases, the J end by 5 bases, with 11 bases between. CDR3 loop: CASSSKLATGELFF. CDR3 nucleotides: TGTGCCAGCAGTTCCAAACTAGCTACCGGGGAGCTGTTTTTT.